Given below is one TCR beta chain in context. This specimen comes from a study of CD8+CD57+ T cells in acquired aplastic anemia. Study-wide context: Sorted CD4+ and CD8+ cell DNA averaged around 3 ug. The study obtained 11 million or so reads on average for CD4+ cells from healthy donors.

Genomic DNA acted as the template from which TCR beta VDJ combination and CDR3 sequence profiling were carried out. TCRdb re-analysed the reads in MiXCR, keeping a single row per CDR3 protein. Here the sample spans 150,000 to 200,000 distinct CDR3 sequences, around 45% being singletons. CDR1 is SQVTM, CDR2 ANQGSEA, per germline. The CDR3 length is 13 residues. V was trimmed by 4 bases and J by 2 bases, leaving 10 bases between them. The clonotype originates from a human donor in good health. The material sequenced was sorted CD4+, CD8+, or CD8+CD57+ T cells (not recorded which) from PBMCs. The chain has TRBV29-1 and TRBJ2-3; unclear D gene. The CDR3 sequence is CSVVSGSTDTQYF. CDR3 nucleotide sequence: TGCAGCGTTGTAAGTGGATCCACAGATACGCAGTATTTT.